These T cell receptor beta chains were read from a single sample in a study of memory CD4+ T cells and cytomegalovirus serostatus. Data came from immunoSEQ multiplex PCR; TCRdb stores just in-frame clones and leaves some out. The sample holds 45,000 to 55,000 clones; 78% are singletons and the top ten take roughly 0.71%. The sequencing input was memory CD4+ T cells from blood. Source of these receptors: an adult in good health and CMV-seronegative. The CDR3 runs from the conserved cysteine through the conserved F or W. D genes are given only for firm matches.

v_call d_call cdr3_aa
TRBV7-3 - CASSYPSYNEQFF
TRBV7-6 TRBD2 CASSQGTSGSTDTQYF
TRBV21-1 - CASSKTSGPNIQYF
TRBV6-1 TRBD1 CASTSGGANTGELFF
TRBV9 TRBD2 CASSVAASGMQETQYF
TRBV28 TRBD1 CASSLLTGGAKNIQYF
TRBV27 - CASSLRAGYGYTF
TRBV6-6 TRBD1 CASIRTGDSPLHF
TRBV6-6 - CASSYSVGNEQFF
TRBV15 TRBD2 CATSRDRAGPYEQYF
TRBV2 - CASSGLVTEAFF
TRBV6-1 - CASSAAGNNQPQHF
TRBV7-2 TRBD2 CASSLGTSGTYEQYF
TRBV5-8 - CASSWEGGTQYF
TRBV7-6 - CASTSDTLNTEAFF
TRBV11-2 - CASSLDAKNIQYF
TRBV18 - CASSPFGGDTEAFF
TRBV28 - CASSPRTDWGNEKLFF
TRBV7-9 - CASSLGFSTPEQYF
TRBV11-2 - CASSLGSYEQYF
TRBV30 TRBD2 CAWSPRRVLAGGPGTQYF
TRBV30 - CAGTPRGGAYEQYF
TRBV7-2 - CASSKSSYEQYF
TRBV28 TRBD2 CASSLSGLAGGGTPYEQYF
TRBV19 - CASSPDTLRTYEQYF
TRBV27 TRBD1 CASSLERGRGSNEQYF
TRBV28 TRBD2 CASSLLGGRAANTGELFF
TRBV9 TRBD2 CASSPLAALSDTQYF
TRBV4-1 - CASSQVSAYPHQPQHF
TRBV2 - CASSTLRELFF
TRBV6-1 - CASSEGQGTKLFF
TRBV27 TRBD2 CASRPYSGSSGSGEQFF
TRBV6-5 - CASSGRGTDYDYTF
TRBV6-6 - CASLTRVDQPQHF
TRBV10-1 TRBD1 CASNRGLSDTQYF
TRBV5-1 - CASSLGHSYEQYF
TRBV4-2 - CASSQDSSSAPQFF
TRBV6-1 - CASDSLSSYEQYF
TRBV28 TRBD1 CASVRQGIEKLFF